Shown below are 22 T cell receptor delta chains from a single sample sequenced in a study of Vδ1+ human thymocytes. Study-wide results and caveats: Thymic TRG and TRD repertoires appeared highly polyclonal, with Gaussian CDR3 length distributions.

Sequences come from RNA converted to cDNA by reverse transcription. The CDR3 regions were amplified by multiplex PCR from V-gene primers to a constant-region primer. TCRdb processed the multiplex PCR reads again with the CATT caller. The sample includes about 75,000 delta-chain clones, approximately 37% of them seen just once. Their antigen targets remain unknown. Source material: Vdelta1+ gamma-delta thymocytes from the thymus. Subset defined: FACS-sorted CD3+ TCRalphabeta- TCRVdelta1+ TCRVdelta2- thymocytes. These receptors came from a boy under two years old who had congenital heart surgery.

Only a few counts were recorded for this clone. V and J are TRDV1 and TRDJ1; 12 nucleotides line up with TRDD3. Germline CDR1 is TSWWSYY and CDR2 is QGS. Unmatched junction bases numbered 22, after V lost 3 bases and J lost 2 bases. This CDR3 region has 22 residues. The CDR3 region is CALGDSRPPAGGYAKCTDKLIF. The CDR3, as DNA: TGTGCTCTTGGGGATTCCAGGCCTCCCGCTGGGGGATACGCCAAGTGTACCGATAAACTCATCTTT.

The rearrangement uses TRDV1 and TRDJ1; 8 bases are a match to TRDD3. The CDR3 length is 21 residues. V trimming: 1 base; J trimming: 1 base; junction bases outside the gene matches: 20. Germline lookup yields CDR1 TSWWSYY and CDR2 QGS. The CDR3 loop reads CALGEHPPPTRGLGGTDKLIF. CDR3 nucleotide sequence: TGTGCTCTTGGGGAACACCCCCCCCCTACCCGGGGACTGGGGGGCACCGATAAACTCATCTTT.

There are a few counts of this clone. V and J are TRDV1 and TRDJ1, with 11 nucleotides matching TRDD3. The CDR3 is 19 amino acids. Trimming removed 0 bases from V and 2 bases from J; junction bases left unmatched: 11. Germline V gene sequence: CDR1 TSWWSYY, CDR2 QGS. The CDR3 here is CALGELHTTWGIHTDKLIF. DNA of the CDR3: TGTGCTCTTGGGGAACTACATACCACCTGGGGGATACATACCGATAAACTCATCTTT.

This clone was counted a few times. This chain uses TRDV1 with TRDJ1; TRDD2 aligns across 9 bases. Germline V CDR1 and CDR2: TSWWSYY, QGS. The trim removed 2 bases at V and 0 bases at J, leaving 7 bases unmatched. The CDR3 contains 17 residues. CDR3 sequence reads: CALGEGLPTLYTDKLIF. CDR3 DNA: TGTGCTCTTGGGGAAGGCCTTCCTACACTCTACACCGATAAACTCATCTTT.

The chain carries TRDV1 and TRDJ1; D possibly corresponds to TRDD3 (6 bases). Germline V lookup: CDR1 TSWWSYY, CDR2 QGS. The V end lost 2 bases, the J end lost 0 bases, and 34 bases lay between the germline ends. This CDR3 has 23 amino acids. CDR3 sequence (DNA): TGTGCTCTTGGGGAATTCGAAGGCCTAAACTGGGATATAAGGTATGCGTACACCGATAAACTCATCTTT. It codes for CALGEFEGLNWDIRYAYTDKLIF.

V is TRDV1 and J is TRDJ1; tentatively, D is TRDD3 (6 bases). V lost 4 bases, J lost 0 bases, and 39 bases lay in between. Germline lookup yields CDR1 TSWWSYY and CDR2 QGS. This CDR3 contains 24 residues. The CDR3 reads CALGVHSTSPGPYFGGPYTDKLIF. DNA of the CDR3: TGTGCTCTTGGGGTCCATTCCACTTCCCCCGGCCCTTACTTTGGGGGCCCTTACACCGATAAACTCATCTTT.

Only one count was recorded for this clone. The V gene is TRDV2, the J gene TRDJ2; TRDD3 aligns across 13 bases. Losses at the gene ends were 0 bases for V and 2 bases for J; bases not matched to a gene: 14. Germline CDR1 GEAIGNYY, CDR2 EKD. The CDR3 consists of 21 residues. DNA for the CDR3: TGTGCCTGTGACACCGGTTCACTTTACTGGGGGATACGCCCATTGACAGCACAACTCTTCTTT. Protein product: CACDTGSLYWGIRPLTAQLFF.

The chain uses TRDV1 and TRDJ1, with TRDD3 identical over 9 bases. V lost 9 bases to trimming and J lost 2 bases; unmatched junction nucleotides: 40. The CDR3 contains 25 residues. Germline V gene sequence: CDR1 TSWWSYY, CDR2 QGS. The DNA of the CDR3 is TGTGCTCTCCCCGACCCGCCTTCCTCAGGTTGCAATCTGGGGGATTCTTGCTGTACAACCGATAAACTCATCTTT. This encodes CALPDPPSSGCNLGDSCCTTDKLIF.

The rearrangement uses TRDV1 and TRDJ1, with 7 bases matching TRDD2. CDR1 and CDR2 from the germline V gene are TSWWSYY and QGS. This CDR3 spans 16 amino acids. The trim removed 5 bases at V and 1 base at J, leaving 10 bases unmatched. The CDR3 sequence: CALGKPSLPTTDKLIF. The CDR3 DNA is TGTGCTCTTGGGAAGCCTTCCTTGCCCACCACCGATAAACTCATCTTT.

The V and J genes are TRDV1 and TRDJ1; 8 nucleotides agree with TRDD3. Germline CDR1 is TSWWSYY and CDR2 is QGS. Trimming took 1 base from V and 0 from J; bases not matched to a gene: 34. The CDR3 length is 26 residues. The CDR3 reads CALGEPSPSHLRPDSLGEVYTDKLIF. CDR3 coding DNA: TGTGCTCTTGGGGAACCTTCCCCTTCCCACCTACGGCCGGATTCTCTGGGGGAAGTGTACACCGATAAACTCATCTTT.

V gene TRDV1 combines with J gene TRDJ1; 11 bases are a match to TRDD3. Germline values: CDR1 TSWWSYY, CDR2 QGS. The CDR3 spans 23 residues. The J segment lost 0 bases and the V segment lost 4 bases, leaving 25 bases of the junction unmatched. The CDR3 region is CALGGLLGDNVIRLNPHTDKLIF. CDR3 nucleotides: TGTGCTCTTGGGGGATTACTGGGGGATAATGTAATCCGTCTTAACCCTCACACCGATAAACTCATCTTT.

This chain joins TRDV1 and TRDJ1; 8 bases line up with TRDD3. J lost 1 base, V lost 2 bases, and 18 bases had no gene match. Germline assignment: CDR1 TSWWSYY and CDR2 QGS. CDR3 length: 20 residues. The chain's CDR3 is CALGECPTPVLGVTTDKLIF. The CDR3 DNA is TGTGCTCTTGGGGAATGTCCTACGCCCGTACTGGGGGTTACCACCGATAAACTCATCTTT.

The gene calls are TRDV1 and TRDJ1, with 12 bases identical to TRDD3. The CDR3 runs 23 residues. From germline, CDR1 is TSWWSYY and CDR2 QGS. V dropped 2 bases and J dropped 0; count of bases not matched to a gene: 22. The chain's CDR3 is CALGEGWSPYWGIPLIYTDKLIF. The CDR3, as DNA: TGTGCTCTTGGGGAAGGGTGGTCTCCGTACTGGGGGATACCCCTTATATACACCGATAAACTCATCTTT.

The chain is built from TRDV1 and TRDJ1, with D possibly being TRDD3 (6 bases). The CDR3 has 19 residues. V lost 0 bases and J lost 3, with 23 bases in between. Per germline, CDR1 TSWWSYY and CDR2 QGS. DNA for the CDR3: TGTGCTCTTGGGGAACTGCGGGGCCTACGGATGGGGGGCTCCGATAAACTCATCTTT. Translation gives CALGELRGLRMGGSDKLIF.

This clone has just a few counts. The chain is built from TRDV1 and TRDJ1, with 9 nucleotides matching TRDD3. Trimming removed 0 bases from V and 11 bases from J; junction bases left unmatched: 22. CDR1 and CDR2 from the germline V gene are TSWWSYY and QGS. This CDR3 is built from 19 residues. DNA for the CDR3: TGTGCTCTTGGGGAACTACCCCCCCTTCCGAGGAGGGCTGGGGGATGGCTCATCTTT. Translation gives CALGELPPLPRRAGGWLIF.

This clone has more than one count but fewer than ten. This chain connects TRDV1 to TRDJ1; 11 bases align to TRDD3. The CDR3 contains 22 residues. Germline CDR1 TSWWSYY, CDR2 QGS. Trimming at V came to 2 bases and at J to 3 bases, leaving 23 bases not matched to a gene. The CDR3 DNA reads as TGTGCTCTTGGGGAAGTCGTTTCCCCAGTACTGGGGGATAACATGTACGCCGATAAACTCATCTTT. Translated, it gives CALGEVVSPVLGDNMYADKLIF.

This clone was found many times. V usage is TRDV2 and J usage is TRDJ1; possible D gene TRDD3, 10 bases. Deletions cut 0 bases from V and 4 bases from J, with 26 bases between. CDR1 and CDR2 (germline): GEAIGNYY, EKD. The CDR3 extends over 19 amino acids. Written as DNA, the CDR3 is TGTGCCTGTGACACCGACCTTCCTACGAGCTGGGGGATAATCGATAAACTCATCTTT. It yields the protein CACDTDLPTSWGIIDKLIF.

This clone has only a few counts. This sequence joins TRDV2 and TRDJ1; 8 bases fit TRDD3. V lost 1 base to trimming and J lost 0 bases; unmatched junction nucleotides: 6. CDR3 size: 16 residues. Germline loops: CDR1 GEAIGNYY, CDR2 EKD. CDR3 bases: TGTGCCTGTGACACGGCGTTGGGGGATTACACCGATAAACTCATCTTT. This translates into CACDTALGDYTDKLIF.

This clone came up a few times. The rearrangement uses TRDV1 and TRDJ1, with 8 bases fitting TRDD3. The germline V gene encodes CDR1 TSWWSYY and CDR2 QGS. Trimming took 0 bases from V and 0 from J; bases not matched to a gene: 18. This CDR3 comprises 21 residues. The CDR3 region is CALGELTCSVLGVRDTDKLIF. The CDR3 nucleotides read TGTGCTCTTGGGGAACTAACATGCTCCGTACTGGGGGTTAGGGACACCGATAAACTCATCTTT.

The chain links TRDV1 to TRDJ1; 11 bases agree with TRDD3. This CDR3 is built from 20 residues. J gave up 3 bases and V 5 bases, and 20 bases lay outside the gene matches. Germline V CDR1 and CDR2: TSWWSYY, QGS. The CDR3: CALGRPPLLWGIRGPDKLIF. CDR3 in DNA: TGTGCTCTTGGGCGACCCCCGTTACTTTGGGGGATACGCGGCCCCGATAAACTCATCTTT.

The rearrangement links TRDV1 to TRDJ1; 9 nucleotides line up with TRDD2. The V segment lost 4 bases and the J segment 0 bases; nucleotides outside the gene matches: 21. The CDR3 totals 21 residues. Per germline, CDR1 TSWWSYY and CDR2 QGS. The CDR3 loop reads CALGGPFLHRVGRKYTDKLIF. CDR3 nucleotides: TGTGCTCTTGGGGGCCCCTTCCTACACAGGGTGGGGAGAAAGTACACCGATAAACTCATCTTT.

This clone appeared once. The identical CDR3 is also encoded by other nucleotide sequences in the sample. V and J are TRDV1 and TRDJ1; TRDD3 matches 8 bases. This CDR3 is built from 15 residues. From germline, CDR1 is TSWWSYY and CDR2 QGS. Germline trimming cut 0 bases from V and 8 bases from J; bases unmatched to any gene: 8. Written as DNA, the CDR3 is TGTGCTCTTGGGGAACTAGATGACTGGGGGCCAAAACTCATCTTT. It encodes CALGELDDWGPKLIF.